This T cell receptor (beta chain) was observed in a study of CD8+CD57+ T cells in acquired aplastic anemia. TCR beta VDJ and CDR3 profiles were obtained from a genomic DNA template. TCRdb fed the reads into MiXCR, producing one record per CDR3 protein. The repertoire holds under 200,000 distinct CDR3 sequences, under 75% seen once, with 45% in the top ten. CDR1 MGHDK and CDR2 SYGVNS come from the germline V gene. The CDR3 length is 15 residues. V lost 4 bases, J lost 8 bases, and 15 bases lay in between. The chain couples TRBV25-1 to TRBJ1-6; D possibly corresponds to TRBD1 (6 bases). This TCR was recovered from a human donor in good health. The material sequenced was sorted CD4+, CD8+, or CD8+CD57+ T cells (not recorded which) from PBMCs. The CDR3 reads CASSAYIGQHSPLHF. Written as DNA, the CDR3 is TGTGCCAGCAGTGCTTATATCGGACAGCATTCACCCCTCCACTTT.